Described below is a single T cell receptor (beta chain) sequence and its context. Its target is not known. The CDR3 runs to 13 residues. Germline V CDR1 and CDR2: MGHDK, SYGVNS. V was trimmed by 7 bases and J by 1 base, leaving 5 bases between them. This sample stems from a study of blood T cells in healthy people across ages. Findings and limits, study-wide: Aged donors had fewer naive CD4+ cells and lower diversity than long-lived donors. Age advanced and TCR beta diversity per million T cells fell, roughly linearly.

The second PCR ran 7 to 11 cycles with a sample-barcoded 5' primer and J-beta primers. Per sample, CDR3-containing paired-end reads numbered at least 2.5 million. TCRdb reanalysed the 5' RACE reads using MiXCR and keeps one entry per CDR3 protein. The sample lists some 900,000 distinct CDR3 sequences; roughly 43% were seen once. The rearrangement links TRBV25-1 to TRBJ1-6; the D is unclear. This sequence originates from a man aged 25 to 40 in good health. Input material: blood. In nucleotides, the CDR3 is TGTGCCAGCACAATATCCTATAATTCACCCCTCCACTTT. It specifies CASTISYNSPLHF.